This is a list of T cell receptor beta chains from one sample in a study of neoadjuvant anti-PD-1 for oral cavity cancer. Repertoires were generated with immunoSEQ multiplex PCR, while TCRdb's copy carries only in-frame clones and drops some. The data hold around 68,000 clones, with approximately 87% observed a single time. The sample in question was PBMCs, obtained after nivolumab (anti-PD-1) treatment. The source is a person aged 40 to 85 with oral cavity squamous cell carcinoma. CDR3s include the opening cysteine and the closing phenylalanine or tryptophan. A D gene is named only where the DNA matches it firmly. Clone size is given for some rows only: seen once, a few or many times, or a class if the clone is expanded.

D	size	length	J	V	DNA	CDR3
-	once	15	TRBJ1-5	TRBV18	TGTGCCAGCTCACCAGAGGGTCCCGGCAATCAGCCCCAGCATTTT	CASSPEGPGNQPQHF
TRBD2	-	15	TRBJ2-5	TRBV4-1	TGCGCCAGCAGCCAAGGACTAGCGGAACAAGAGACCCAGTACTTC	CASSQGLAEQETQYF
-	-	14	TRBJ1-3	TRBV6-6	TGTGCCAGCAGTTCAGCCCCAAGTGGAAACACCATATATTTT	CASSSAPSGNTIYF
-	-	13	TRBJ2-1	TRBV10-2	TGCGCCAGCGAGCTTAGCGGTATACGTGAGCAGTTCTTC	CASELSGIREQFF
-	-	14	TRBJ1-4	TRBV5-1	TGCGCCAGCAGCTTGACAGGATTAAATGAAAAACTGTTTTTT	CASSLTGLNEKLFF
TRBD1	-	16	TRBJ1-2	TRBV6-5	TGTGCCAGCAGTTACTTAGGACAGGCGCCTAACTATGGCTACACCTTC	CASSYLGQAPNYGYTF
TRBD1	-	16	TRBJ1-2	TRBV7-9	TGTGCCAGCAGCTCACGCAGACAGGGCCCCGTCTATGGCTACACCTTC	CASSSRRQGPVYGYTF
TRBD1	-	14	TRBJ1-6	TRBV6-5	TGTGCCAGCAAACCGGGACAGGGACTTTCACCCCTCCACTTT	CASKPGQGLSPLHF
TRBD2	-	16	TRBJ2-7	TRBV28	TGTGCCAGCAGTGGCTCCGGGACTAGCGGACCCTACGAGCAGTACTTC	CASSGSGTSGPYEQYF
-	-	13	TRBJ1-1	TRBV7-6	TGTGCCAGCAGCCCTCAGTTGAACACTGAAGCTTTCTTT	CASSPQLNTEAFF
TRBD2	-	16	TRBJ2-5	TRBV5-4	TGTGCCAGCAGCTTGGGCGGGGGACCCCAGTGGGAGACCCAGTACTTC	CASSLGGGPQWETQYF
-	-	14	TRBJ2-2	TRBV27	TGTGCCAGCAGTTCCCTCGGGCTAGCCGGGGAGCTGTTTTTT	CASSSLGLAGELFF
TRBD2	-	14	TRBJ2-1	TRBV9	TGTGCCAGCAGCCCCCGTGGGACTAGTAATGAGCAGTTCTTC	CASSPRGTSNEQFF
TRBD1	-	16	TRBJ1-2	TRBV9	TGTGCCAGCAGCGTAACGAGTGGGACAGGGGTCTATGGCTACACCTTC	CASSVTSGTGVYGYTF
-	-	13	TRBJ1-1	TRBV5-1	TGCGCCAGCAGCGACAGCGGGAACACTGAAGCTTTCTTT	CASSDSGNTEAFF
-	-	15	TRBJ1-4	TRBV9	TGTGCCAGCAGCGTGGATGGGGGGCGATATGAAAAACTGTTTTTT	CASSVDGGRYEKLFF
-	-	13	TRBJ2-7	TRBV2	TGTGCCAGCAGTGACCACAGTTTCTACGAGCAGTACTTC	CASSDHSFYEQYF
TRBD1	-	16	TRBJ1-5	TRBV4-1	TGCGCCAGCAGCCAGACAGGGGGCGAGGTCCGTCAGCCCCAGCATTTT	CASSQTGGEVRQPQHF
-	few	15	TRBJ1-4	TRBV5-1	TGCGCCAGCAGCCAGATGAGTGCAACTAATGAAAAACTGTTTTTT	CASSQMSATNEKLFF
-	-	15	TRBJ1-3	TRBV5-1	TGCGCCAGCAGCTTGGAGGGGAATACGGGAAACACCATATATTTT	CASSLEGNTGNTIYF
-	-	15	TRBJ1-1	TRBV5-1	TGCGCCAGCAGTTCACTGATGGGAGATTACACTGAAGCTTTCTTT	CASSSLMGDYTEAFF
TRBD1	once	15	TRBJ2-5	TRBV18	TGTGCCAGCTCACCACGGACAGGGGTGGGAGAGACCCAGTACTTC	CASSPRTGVGETQYF
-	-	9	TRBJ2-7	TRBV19	TGTGCCAGTAGTAACGAGCAGTACTTC	CASSNEQYF
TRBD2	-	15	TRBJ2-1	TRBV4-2	TGTGCCAGCAGCCGCGGGACTAGCGGGAGGGAAGAGCAGTTCTTC	CASSRGTSGREEQFF
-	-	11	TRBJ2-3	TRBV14	TGTGCCAGCAGCCAGGGGCTGGGGTTGTATTTT	CASSQGLGLYF
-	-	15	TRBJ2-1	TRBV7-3	TGTGCCAGCAGCTTATCAGGGCGAGGCTACAATGAGCAGTTCTTC	CASSLSGRGYNEQFF
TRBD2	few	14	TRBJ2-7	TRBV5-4	TGTGCCAGCAGCTTGGCAGGCGGCGGGAGGCCATCCGACTTC	CASSLAGGGRPSDF
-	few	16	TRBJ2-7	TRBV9	TGTGCCAGCAGCGTAGGTCTCGGGGCCGCCCCCTACGAGCAGTACTTC	CASSVGLGAAPYEQYF